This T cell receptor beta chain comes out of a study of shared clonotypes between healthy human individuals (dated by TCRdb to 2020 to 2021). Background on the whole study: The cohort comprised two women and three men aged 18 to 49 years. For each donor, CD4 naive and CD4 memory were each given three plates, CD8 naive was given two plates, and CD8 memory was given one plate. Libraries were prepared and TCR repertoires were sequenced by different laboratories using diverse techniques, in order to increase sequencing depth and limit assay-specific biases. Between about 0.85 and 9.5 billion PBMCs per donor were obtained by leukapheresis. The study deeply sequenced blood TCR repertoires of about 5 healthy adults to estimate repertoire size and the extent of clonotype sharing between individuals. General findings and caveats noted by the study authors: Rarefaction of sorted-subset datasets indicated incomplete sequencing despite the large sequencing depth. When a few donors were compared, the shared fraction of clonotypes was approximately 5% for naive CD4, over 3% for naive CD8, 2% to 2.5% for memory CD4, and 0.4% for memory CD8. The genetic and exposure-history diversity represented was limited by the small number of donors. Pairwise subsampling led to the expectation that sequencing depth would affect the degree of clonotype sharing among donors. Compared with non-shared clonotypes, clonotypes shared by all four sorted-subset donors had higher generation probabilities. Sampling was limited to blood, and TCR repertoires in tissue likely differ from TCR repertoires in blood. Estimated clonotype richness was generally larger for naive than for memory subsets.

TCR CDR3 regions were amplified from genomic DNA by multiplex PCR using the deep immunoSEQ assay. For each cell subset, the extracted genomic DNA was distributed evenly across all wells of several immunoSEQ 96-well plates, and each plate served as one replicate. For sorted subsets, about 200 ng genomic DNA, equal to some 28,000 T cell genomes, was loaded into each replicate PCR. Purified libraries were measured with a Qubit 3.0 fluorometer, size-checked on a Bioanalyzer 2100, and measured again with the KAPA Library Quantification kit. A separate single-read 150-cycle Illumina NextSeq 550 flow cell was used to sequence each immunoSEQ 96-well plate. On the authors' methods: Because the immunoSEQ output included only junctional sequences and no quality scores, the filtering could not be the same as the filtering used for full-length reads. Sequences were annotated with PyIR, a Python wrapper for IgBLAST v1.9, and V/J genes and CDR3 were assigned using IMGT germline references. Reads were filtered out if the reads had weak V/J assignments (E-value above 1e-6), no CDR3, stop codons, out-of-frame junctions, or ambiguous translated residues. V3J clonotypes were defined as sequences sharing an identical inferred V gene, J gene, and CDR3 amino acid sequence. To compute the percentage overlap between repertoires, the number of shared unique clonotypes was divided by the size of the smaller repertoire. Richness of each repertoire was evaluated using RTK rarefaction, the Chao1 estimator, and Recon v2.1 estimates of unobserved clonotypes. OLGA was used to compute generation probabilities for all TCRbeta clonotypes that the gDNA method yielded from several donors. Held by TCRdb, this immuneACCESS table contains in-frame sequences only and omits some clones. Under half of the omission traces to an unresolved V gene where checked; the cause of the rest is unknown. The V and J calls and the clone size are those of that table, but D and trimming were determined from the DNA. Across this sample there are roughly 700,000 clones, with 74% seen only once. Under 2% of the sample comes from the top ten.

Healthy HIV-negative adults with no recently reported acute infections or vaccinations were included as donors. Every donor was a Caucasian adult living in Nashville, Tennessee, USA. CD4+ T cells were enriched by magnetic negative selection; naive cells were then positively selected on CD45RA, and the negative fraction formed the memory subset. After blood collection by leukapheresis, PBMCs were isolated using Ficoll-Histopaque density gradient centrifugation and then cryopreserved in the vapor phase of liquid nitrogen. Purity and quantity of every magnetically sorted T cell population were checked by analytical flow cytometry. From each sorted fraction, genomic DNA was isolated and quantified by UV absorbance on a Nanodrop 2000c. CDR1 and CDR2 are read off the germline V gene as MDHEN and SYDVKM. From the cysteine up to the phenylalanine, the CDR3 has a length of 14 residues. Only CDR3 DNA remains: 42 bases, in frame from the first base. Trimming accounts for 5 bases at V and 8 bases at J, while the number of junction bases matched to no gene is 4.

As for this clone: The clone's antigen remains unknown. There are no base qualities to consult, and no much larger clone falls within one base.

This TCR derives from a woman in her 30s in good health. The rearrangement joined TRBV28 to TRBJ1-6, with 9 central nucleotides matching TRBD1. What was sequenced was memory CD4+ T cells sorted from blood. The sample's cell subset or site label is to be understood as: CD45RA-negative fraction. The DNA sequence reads TGTGCCAGCAGTCCCGGACAGGGGTATTCACCCCTCCACTTT. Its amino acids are CASSPGQGYSPLHF.